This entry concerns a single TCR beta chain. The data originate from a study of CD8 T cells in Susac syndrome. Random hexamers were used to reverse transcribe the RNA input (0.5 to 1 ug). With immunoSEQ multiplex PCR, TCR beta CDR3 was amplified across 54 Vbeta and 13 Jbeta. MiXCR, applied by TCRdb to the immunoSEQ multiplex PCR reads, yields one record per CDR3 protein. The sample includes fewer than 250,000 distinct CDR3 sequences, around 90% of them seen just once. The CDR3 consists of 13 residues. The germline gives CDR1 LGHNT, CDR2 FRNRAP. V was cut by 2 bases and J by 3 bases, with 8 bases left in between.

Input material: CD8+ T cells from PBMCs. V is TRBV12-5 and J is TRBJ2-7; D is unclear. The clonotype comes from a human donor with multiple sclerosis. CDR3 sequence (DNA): TGTGCTAGTGGTTTGCCCGTAAGCTACGAGCAGTACTTC. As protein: CASGLPVSYEQYF.